Detailed here is one T cell receptor beta chain. The sample originates from a study of blood T cell repertoires in COVID-19. Across the study: PBMCs, B-cell-depleted T cells, or T cells provided the cDNA or gDNA that made up the material.

How the authors handled the data: Using reference gene primer amplification, nucleated cell counts were estimated. Generated by immunoSEQ multiplex PCR, the TCRdb table keeps only in-frame clones and is missing some. V, J and clone size were drawn from that table, and D and trimming were deduced from the DNA. Counted here are roughly 320,000 clones, 90% to 95% occurring once; the ten biggest clones make up roughly 3.9%. The CDR3 extends over 15 amino acids. CDR1 and CDR2 from the germline V gene are LNHDA and SQIVND (reference sequence). The V end lost 3 bases, the J end lost 3 bases, and 14 bases lay between the germline ends.

The specimen sequenced was PBMCs or T cells enriched from blood (not recorded which). The rearrangement joins TRBV19 to TRBJ1-2; D uncertain. The TCR was taken from a young woman who had been exposed to COVID-19. The CDR3 loop is CASSISSGAYYGYTF. CDR3 bases: TGTGCCAGTAGTATTTCTTCTGGAGCTTACTATGGCTACACCTTC. Full variable domain (missing parts from reference TRBV19 and TRBJ1-2): DGGITQSPKYLFRKEGQNVTLSCEQNLNHDAMYWYRQDPGQGLRLIYYSQIVNDFQKGDIAEGYSVSREKKESFPLTVTSAQKNPTAFYLCASSISSGAYYGYTFGSGTRLTVV.